These 8 T cell receptor beta chains were sequenced from one sample in a study of T cell repertoires in cytomegalovirus infection. TCRdb reprocessed the reads via MiXCR and lists one record per CDR3 protein. The sample consists of approximately 750,000 distinct CDR3 sequences, 35% of them appearing once. Sequenced input: PBMCs. The receptors were sampled from a human donor in good health (CMV status not recorded). Some clones in this sample may be carry-over from other donors' samples.

V and J are TRBV10-3 and TRBJ2-5; 11 nucleotides line up with TRBD2. V shed 5 bases and J 4 bases; nucleotides not matched to a gene: 6. This CDR3 spans 15 amino acids. Germline V gene lookup returns CDR1 ENHRY and CDR2 SYGVKD. The CDR3, as DNA: TGTGCCATCAGTTTAGCGGGAGGGCCTGTAGAGACCCAGTACTTC. It codes for CAISLAGGPVETQYF.

V usage is TRBV28 and J usage is TRBJ1-2; D ambiguous. CDR1 is MDHEN, CDR2 SYDVKM, per germline. The length of the CDR3 is 11 residues. The CDR3 sequence is CGTIGLYGYTF. CDR3 nucleotides: TGTGGGACCATTGGTCTATATGGCTACACCTTC.

This clonotype has a count of ten or more. The rearrangement joins TRBV28 to TRBJ2-7; 7 bases map to TRBD1. This CDR3 comprises 14 residues. J lost 3 bases, V lost 10 bases, and 12 bases had no gene match. In germline, CDR1 is MDHEN, CDR2 SYDVKM. CDR3 sequence reads: CAIQRTGTVYEQYF. CDR3 nucleotide sequence: TGTGCCATCCAACGGACCGGGACAGTCTACGAGCAGTACTTC.

In this sample, this clonotype turned up a few times. The rearrangement uses TRBV11-2 and TRBJ1-2; TRBD1 agrees at 7 bases. V was pared by 3 bases and J by 7 bases, with 2 bases of the junction left unmatched. This CDR3 is 12 amino acids long. Germline CDR1 and CDR2: SGHAT and FQNNGV. The CDR3 region has the DNA TGTGCCAGCAGCTTCGGACAGGCTGGCTACACCTTC. This gives the protein CASSFGQAGYTF.

This chain joins TRBV2 and TRBJ2-5; possibly TRBD1 for D (5 bases). V was shortened by 11 bases and J by 0 bases, with 10 bases between the two germline ends. CDR3 size: 12 residues. Germline lookup yields CDR1 SNHLY and CDR2 FYNNEI. CDR3 bases: TGTGCCGTACTACAGGACCAAGAGACCCAGTACTTC. Protein sequence: CAVLQDQETQYF.

The rearrangement uses TRBV4-2 and TRBJ1-2; TRBD1 might be the D (6 bases). V was cut by 2 bases and J by 3 bases, with 13 bases left in between. Germline V gene sequence: CDR1 LGHNA, CDR2 YNFKEQ. The CDR3 has 15 residues. For the CDR3, the DNA is TGTGCCAGCAGCCAAATAGACAGGAGAGACTATGGCTACACCTTC. It is translated as CASSQIDRRDYGYTF.

This clonotype was counted a few times. The chain employs TRBV28 and TRBJ1-6, with 8 bases that match TRBD1. Germline V gives CDR1 MDHEN, CDR2 SYDVKM. CDR3 size: 16 residues. The V and J ends lost 4 bases and 10 bases, in that order; junction bases with no gene match: 12. Here the CDR3 DNA reads TGTGCCAGCAGTTATGATAGGACAGGGTTTTACTCACCCCTCCACTTT. It translates to CASSYDRTGFYSPLHF.

The chain recombines TRBV7-6 with TRBJ1-5, with D possibly matching TRBD1 (6 bases). Germline CDR1 is SGHVS and CDR2 is FNYEAQ. The CDR3 loop spans 17 amino acids. The CDR3 reads CARSPRGPLVGYQPQHF. The CDR3 nucleotides are TGTGCTAGAAGCCCCAGGGGACCCTTGGTGGGGTATCAGCCCCAGCATTTT.